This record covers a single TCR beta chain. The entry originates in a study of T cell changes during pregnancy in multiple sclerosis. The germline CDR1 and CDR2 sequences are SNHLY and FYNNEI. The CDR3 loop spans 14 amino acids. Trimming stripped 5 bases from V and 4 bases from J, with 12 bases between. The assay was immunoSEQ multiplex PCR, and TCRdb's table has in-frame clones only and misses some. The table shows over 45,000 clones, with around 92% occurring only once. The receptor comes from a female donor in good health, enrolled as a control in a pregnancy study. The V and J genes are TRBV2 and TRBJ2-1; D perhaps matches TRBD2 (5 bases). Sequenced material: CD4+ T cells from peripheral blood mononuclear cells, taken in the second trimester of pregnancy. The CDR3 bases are TGTGCCAGCAGTTCCGAGGGCGCGTACAATGAGCAGTTCTTC. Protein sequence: CASSSEGAYNEQFF.